This passage covers 30 T cell receptor beta chains from one sample sequenced in a study of blood T cell repertoires in COVID-19. The data were produced by immunoSEQ multiplex PCR, yet TCRdb's version contains in-frame clones alone and is incomplete. The sample holds 250,000 to 300,000 clones, around 85% seen once. Material for sequencing was peripheral blood. These receptors originate from a woman between 25 and 40 years old with COVID-19, enrolled during active disease.

V usage is TRBV6-1 and J usage is TRBJ1-6; 7 nucleotides line up with TRBD1. V gave up 0 bases and J gave up 3 bases; unmatched junction bases: 8. Germline lookup yields CDR1 MNHNS and CDR2 SASEGT. This CDR3 spans 18 amino acids. The CDR3 protein is CASSEALPGTVYNSPLHF. CDR3 DNA: TGTGCCAGCAGTGAAGCCCTACCCGGGACAGTCTATAATTCACCCCTCCACTTT.

The chain employs TRBV3-1 (or the pseudogene TRBV3-2) and TRBJ2-2, with 11 bases fitting TRBD1. The germline gives CDR1 LGHDT, CDR2 YNNKEL (reference sequence). The CDR3 runs to 17 residues. With V trimmed by 4 bases and J by 3 bases, 7 bases remained unmatched. The CDR3 reads CASSRRTGGIDTGELFF. In nucleotides, the CDR3 is TGTGCCAGCAGCCGGAGGACAGGGGGCATCGACACCGGGGAGCTGTTTTTT.

The chain couples TRBV3-1 (or the pseudogene TRBV3-2) to TRBJ1-2; D remains unclear. V shed 4 bases and J shed 4 bases, with 22 bases lying between them. In germline, CDR1 is LGHDT, CDR2 YNNKEL (reference sequence). The CDR3 contains 17 residues. CDR3 sequence (DNA): TGTGCCAGCAGCCCGCGCTTAAGTACCAAAAAACTCTATGGCTACACCTTC. Protein sequence: CASSPRLSTKKLYGYTF.

The chain recombines TRBV6-4 with TRBJ2-2; 8 bases are shared with TRBD1. CDR1 is MRHNA, CDR2 SNTAGT, per germline. J gave up 2 bases and V 6 bases, and 5 bases lay outside the gene matches. The CDR3 sequence is 15 residues long. The CDR3 here is CASSFRGQNTGELFF. The CDR3 DNA reads as TGTGCCAGCAGCTTCAGGGGGCAAAACACCGGGGAGCTGTTTTTT.

The chain carries TRBV3-1 (or the pseudogene TRBV3-2) and TRBJ1-6; D is unclear. Per the germline V gene, CDR1 is LGHDT and CDR2 is YNNKEL (reference sequence). The CDR3 consists of 13 residues. The ends were cut back, 2 bases at V and 7 bases at J, with 6 bases in the middle. The CDR3 DNA is TGTGCCAGCAGCCAACTCGGGAATTCACCCCTCCACTTT. Its translation: CASSQLGNSPLHF.

Written as DNA, the CDR3 is TGTGCCATCAGTGAGTCCGCAGCTAACTATGGCTACACCTTC. Its protein product is CAISESAANYGYTF. The chain is built from TRBV10-3 and TRBJ1-2; D gene ambiguous. CDR1 is ENHRY, CDR2 SYGVKD, per germline. The CDR3 is made up of 14 amino acids. Trimming shortened V by 0 bases and J by 0 bases, and 5 bases separated the two germline ends.

This clone was counted once. This rearrangement joins TRBV6-5 to TRBJ1-2, with 9 bases identical to TRBD1. Germline V CDR1 and CDR2: MNHEY, SVGAGI. CDR3 length equals 13 residues. Germline trimming cut 6 bases from V and 2 bases from J; bases unmatched to any gene: 1. In DNA, the CDR3 is TGTGCCAGCAGCGACAGGGGGAACTATGGCTACACCTTC. Translated: CASSDRGNYGYTF.

The chain combines TRBV5-1 with TRBJ2-7; tentative D call: TRBD2 (5 bases). The V end lost 0 bases, the J end lost 2 bases, and 18 bases lay between the germline ends. Germline CDR1 and CDR2: SGHRS and YFSETQ. The CDR3 is 17 amino acids. The CDR3 protein is CASSLDVFERPPYEQYF. DNA of the CDR3: TGCGCCAGCAGCTTGGACGTCTTTGAGCGGCCCCCCTACGAGCAGTACTTC.

This rearrangement joins TRBV5-1 to TRBJ2-7; D call uncertain. Per the germline V gene, CDR1 is SGHRS and CDR2 is YFSETQ. This CDR3 is 14 amino acids long. V lost 0 bases, J lost 0 bases, and 7 bases lay in between. The CDR3 DNA follows: TGCGCCAGCAGCTTGGACCCGGTCTCCTACGAGCAGTACTTC. It translates to CASSLDPVSYEQYF.

This chain connects TRBV3-1 (or the pseudogene TRBV3-2) to TRBJ1-5; D unclear. Germline V lookup: CDR1 LGHDT, CDR2 YNNKEL (reference sequence). Trimming pared 1 base from V and 0 bases from J, leaving 10 bases between. The CDR3 runs 16 residues. CDR3: CASSQGNSYSNQPQHF. The CDR3 nucleotides read TGTGCCAGCAGCCAAGGGAACAGCTATAGCAATCAGCCCCAGCATTTT.

This clone was seen only a few times. The chain uses TRBV3-1 (or the pseudogene TRBV3-2) and TRBJ1-2; 9 bases line up with TRBD1. CDR1 is LGHDT and CDR2 is YNNKEL in the germline V gene (reference sequence). The CDR3 contains 15 residues. Trimming took 5 bases from V and 7 from J; bases not matched to a gene: 11. CDR3 coding DNA: TGTGCCAGCAGCGCGATGAACAGGGGGCAAGGTGGCTACACCTTC. Protein product: CASSAMNRGQGGYTF.

V usage is TRBV3-1 (or the pseudogene TRBV3-2) and J usage is TRBJ2-1; TRBD2 matches at 11 bases. V lost 0 bases and J lost 8; bases outside the gene matches: 12. CDR1 is LGHDT, CDR2 YNNKEL, per germline (reference sequence). The CDR3 sequence is 18 residues long. Here the CDR3 DNA reads TGTGCCAGCAGCCAAGATCCCTTGCTAGCGGGGGGCCTCGATGAGCAGTTCTTC. This translates into CASSQDPLLAGGLDEQFF.

A single count supports this clone. The chain employs TRBV5-4 and TRBJ1-2, with D possibly being TRBD1 (5 bases). The CDR3 sequence is 14 residues long. Per germline, CDR1 SGHNT and CDR2 YYREEE (reference sequence). V was cut by 4 bases and J by 6 bases, with 16 bases left in between. CDR3 nucleotides: TGTGCCAGCAGCACCGTGGGGGGGGAGGATGGCTACACCTTC. Protein product: CASSTVGGEDGYTF.

This clone turned up a few times. The genes are TRBV7-2 and TRBJ2-7, with 11 bases fitting TRBD2. V was clipped by 4 bases and J by 3 bases; unmatched bases: 2. Per germline, CDR1 SGHTA and CDR2 FQGNSA. This CDR3 is 14 amino acids long. CDR3 bases: TGTGCCAGCAGCTATAGCGGGGGGGACTACGAGCAGTACTTC. Protein sequence: CASSYSGGDYEQYF.

The chain uses TRBV4-1 and TRBJ2-1; D is possibly TRBD2 (6 bases). This CDR3 region has 15 residues. V dropped 0 bases and J dropped 7 bases, with 13 bases sitting between them. In germline, CDR1 is MGHRA, CDR2 YSYEKL. In DNA, the CDR3 is TGCGCCAGCAGCCAAGACGCGGGGTTACGGAATGAGCAGTTCTTC. It encodes CASSQDAGLRNEQFF.

The chain's CDR3 is CASSQERGPLHF. The CDR3 DNA reads TGTGCCAGCAGCCAAGAGAGGGGGCCCCTCCACTTT. The J gene is TRBJ1-6, the V gene TRBV14, with D possibly being TRBD1 (6 bases). Germline V gives CDR1 SGHDN, CDR2 FVKESK. The CDR3 covers 12 residues. V lost 0 bases and J 13 bases, leaving 7 bases between the germline ends.

V is TRBV6-4 and J is TRBJ2-3, with 9 bases matching TRBD2. The CDR3 covers 14 residues. The germline gives CDR1 MRHNA, CDR2 SNTAGT. V lost 6 bases to trimming and J lost 5 bases; unmatched junction nucleotides: 6. The CDR3 reads CASRRGGLKDTQYF. The CDR3 DNA is TGTGCCAGCAGGCGGGGGGGCCTCAAAGATACGCAGTATTTT.

This clone occurred a few times. The chain couples TRBV10-2 to TRBJ1-5; 7 bases match TRBD1. CDR1 WSHSY and CDR2 SAAADI come from the germline V gene. Unmatched junction bases numbered 4, after V lost 6 bases and J lost 5 bases. CDR3 size: 13 residues. CDR3 sequence (DNA): TGCGCCAGCAGCCTCACAGGGGATCAGCCCCAGCATTTT. Its protein is CASSLTGDQPQHF.

The chain couples TRBV19 to TRBJ1-2, with 7 bases matching TRBD1. The CDR3 is 16 residues long. CDR1 and CDR2 from the germline V gene are LNHDA and SQIVND (reference sequence). Germline trimming cut 3 bases from V and 4 bases from J; bases unmatched to any gene: 11. The CDR3 DNA sequence: TGTGCCAGTAGTATGAGAGGGGGCGGGGAATTCTATGGCTACACCTTC. Its translation is CASSMRGGGEFYGYTF.

This clone was seen at least ten times. J is TRBJ2-1 and V is TRBV4-1; 10 bases line up with TRBD2. This CDR3 spans 15 amino acids. Germline V gene data show CDR1 as MGHRA and CDR2 as YSYEKL. V gave up 3 bases and J gave up 10 bases; unmatched junction bases: 9. CDR3: CASSQQLAGAGEQFF. In nucleotides, the CDR3 is TGCGCCAGCAGCCAGCAGCTAGCGGGGGCGGGGGAGCAGTTCTTC.

The chain is built from TRBV7-9 and TRBJ1-2; D remains ambiguous. The V gene lost 7 bases and the J gene lost 6 bases, with 18 bases spanning the gap. Germline values: CDR1 SEHNR, CDR2 FQNEAQ (reference sequence). This CDR3 has 14 amino acids. The chain's CDR3 is CASTLRAGSNGYTF. The CDR3 DNA sequence: TGTGCCAGCACCCTAAGGGCGGGAAGCAATGGCTACACCTTC.

The chain is built from TRBV3-1 (or the pseudogene TRBV3-2) and TRBJ1-3; perhaps TRBD1 as D (5 bases). Germline values: CDR1 LGHDT, CDR2 YNNKEL (reference sequence). Trimming took 1 base from V and 3 from J, leaving 13 bases between them. This CDR3 region has 16 residues. The CDR3 here is CASSQAWGSYGNTIYF. The CDR3 DNA is TGTGCCAGCAGCCAAGCTTGGGGCAGCTATGGAAACACCATATATTTT.

V and J are TRBV6-6 and TRBJ1-1; unclear D gene. CDR3 length: 12 amino acids. Germline CDR1 MNHNY, CDR2 SVGAGI (reference sequence). V lost 4 bases to trimming and J lost 8 bases, with 11 bases between them. The CDR3 DNA reads as TGTGCCAGCAGTTTTCAGGCAGAGGAAGCTTTCTTT. This codes for CASSFQAEEAFF.

The chain recombines TRBV6-5 with TRBJ2-1; D unclear. V was cut by 9 bases and J by 14 bases, with 20 bases left in between. CDR3 size: 12 residues. Germline assignment: CDR1 MNHEY and CDR2 SVGAGI. Here the CDR3 DNA reads TGTGCCAGGACGAACCCCCCCCCGGCGGAGTTCTTC. Its protein product is CARTNPPPAEFF.

The chain employs TRBV4-1 and TRBJ2-7, with D perhaps TRBD2 (6 bases). This CDR3 contains 14 residues. V dropped 4 bases and J dropped 6 bases, with 16 bases sitting between them. CDR1 and CDR2 from the germline V gene are MGHRA and YSYEKL. CDR3 sequence: CASSPPRGAGEQYF. CDR3 DNA: TGCGCCAGCAGCCCACCACGCGGGGCTGGCGAGCAGTACTTC.

The V call is TRBV7-8, the J call TRBJ2-3, with 12 bases fitting TRBD2. With V trimmed by 5 bases and J by 6 bases, 12 bases remained unmatched. CDR1 and CDR2 (germline): SGHVS, FQNEAQ. This CDR3 comprises 17 residues. CDR3 coding DNA: TGTGCCAGCAGCCGAGGGCTAGCGGGGGGGCCTCGGGATACGCAGTATTTT. Encoded protein: CASSRGLAGGPRDTQYF.

V gene TRBV5-4 combines with J gene TRBJ2-5, with 8 bases aligning to TRBD2. The CDR3 consists of 14 residues. Germline values: CDR1 SGHNT, CDR2 YYREEE (reference sequence). Trimming cost V 0 bases and J 5 bases; bases outside gene matches: 3. The CDR3 coding sequence is TGTGCCAGCAGCTTGGAGGTAGCGGGGGAGACCCAGTACTTC. It is translated as CASSLEVAGETQYF.

The genes are TRBV2 and TRBJ2-1, with 11 bases aligning to TRBD2. The ends lost 1 base at V and 1 base at J; junction bases unmatched: 12. This CDR3 comprises 20 residues. CDR1 and CDR2 (germline): SNHLY, FYNNEI. CDR3 nucleotide sequence: TGTGCCAGCAGTGAAGGTTGGCTAGCGGGGGGAACTTCTTCCTACAATGAGCAGTTCTTC. Encoded protein: CASSEGWLAGGTSSYNEQFF.

This rearrangement joins TRBV5-4 to TRBJ1-3, with 10 bases identical to TRBD1. In germline, CDR1 is SGHNT, CDR2 YYREEE (reference sequence). The CDR3 spans 17 residues. J was trimmed by 0 bases and V by 6 bases; bases with no gene match: 9. This CDR3 is CASTGTGVTNSGNTIYF. Here the CDR3 DNA reads TGTGCCAGCACAGGGACAGGGGTCACCAACTCTGGAAACACCATATATTTT.

J is TRBJ2-3 and V is TRBV2; 9 bases map to TRBD1. CDR3 length: 13 amino acids. V dropped 11 bases and J dropped 4; count of bases not matched to a gene: 7. The V gene's germline CDR1 is SNHLY and CDR2 FYNNEI. CDR3 bases: TGTGCCTGGGGGGGACAGGGCCCAGATACGCAGTATTTT. Its protein product is CAWGGQGPDTQYF.